This TCR beta chain appears in the sequencing data of a study of shared clonotypes between healthy human individuals. Study outcomes and limitations: Naive CD4 clonotypes were shared across a handful of donors at 5% to 6%. Clonotype sharing levels among donors were expected to vary with sequencing depth.

As regards this clone: Its specificity is not known.

Trimming took off 3 bases at V and 8 bases at J, with 17 bases between the two ends. The V gene's germline CDR1 is ENHRY and CDR2 SYGVKD. The CDR3 loop spans 14 amino acids. Profiling relied on immunoSEQ multiplex PCR, and the TCRdb table lists in-frame clones only, not all of them. The sample has approximately 2.5 million clones; 90% to 95% are singletons. Source material: naive CD4+ T cells sorted from blood. Subset reported: CD45RA+ positively selected. The chain carries TRBV10-3 and TRBJ2-7; D not certain. This TCR derives from a young man in good health. CDR3 amino acids: CAISDGRPPMQQYF. In DNA, the CDR3 is TGTGCCATCAGTGACGGACGGCCACCTATGCAGCAGTACTTC.